A selection of T cell receptor beta chains follows, all from one sample in a study of immune characterization of retroperitoneal liposarcoma. TCRdb fed the PCR reads into MiXCR, producing one record per CDR3 protein. Of over 10,000 distinct CDR3 sequences in the sample, about 45% were seen once. The sequenced sample consisted of tumor tissue. The receptors here all came from a female donor with retroperitoneal liposarcoma. Both conserved end residues are part of each CDR3. D genes are given only for firm matches. Part of the rows lack a size; the others show once, few, many or a class for expanded clones.

size: NA; D: NA; V: TRBV25-1; J: TRBJ2-3; CDR3: CASSDDYSGTDTQYF; DNA: TGTGCCAGCAGTGACGATTACAGTGGCACAGATACGCAGTATTTT
size: NA; D: NA; V: TRBV6-4; J: TRBJ2-1; CDR3: CASSERWGKATYNEQFF; DNA: TGTGCCAGCAGTGAACGGTGGGGTAAAGCTACCTACAATGAGCAGTTCTTC
size: NA; D: NA; V: TRBV27; J: TRBJ2-1; CDR3: CASSLSGLKYNEQFF; DNA: TGTGCCAGCAGTTTATCCGGACTGAAATACAATGAGCAGTTCTTC
size: NA; D: NA; V: TRBV6-8; J: TRBJ2-2; CDR3: CASSAGQDIGELFF; DNA: TGTGCCAGCAGCGCGGGACAAGATATCGGGGAGCTGTTTTTT
size: NA; D: TRBD2; V: TRBV27; J: TRBJ2-1; CDR3: CASTRTSGPFYNEQFF; DNA: TGTGCCAGCACCAGGACTAGCGGACCTTTCTACAATGAGCAGTTCTTC
size: NA; D: NA; V: TRBV6-2/TRBV6-3; J: TRBJ2-2; CDR3: CASSGAAEGTGELFF; DNA: TGTGCCAGCAGTGGAGCGGCAGAGGGGACCGGGGAGCTGTTTTTT
size: NA; D: NA; V: TRBV12-3/TRBV12-4; J: TRBJ2-2; CDR3: CASTMIRGSNTGELFF; DNA: TGTGCCAGCACCATGATAAGGGGGTCGAACACCGGGGAGCTGTTTTTT
size: NA; D: TRBD2; V: TRBV6-5; J: TRBJ2-1; CDR3: CASSRASGNNEQFF; DNA: TGTGCCAGCAGCCGCGCGAGCGGGAACAACGAGCAGTTCTTC
size: NA; D: NA; V: TRBV6-6; J: TRBJ2-7; CDR3: CASSYLWRAGGYEQYF; DNA: TGTGCCAGCAGTTACCTATGGCGGGCAGGGGGGTACGAGCAGTACTTC
size: many; D: TRBD2; V: TRBV6-1; J: TRBJ2-3; CDR3: CASSGLPLLAGGSDTQYF; DNA: TGTGCCAGCAGTGGCCTACCCCTTCTAGCGGGAGGGTCAGATACGCAGTATTTT
size: NA; D: NA; V: TRBV28; J: TRBJ2-5; CDR3: CASSSGGQETQYF; DNA: TGTGCCAGCAGTTCCGGGGGCCAAGAGACCCAGTACTTC
size: NA; D: TRBD1; V: TRBV11-2; J: TRBJ2-3; CDR3: CASSQTRQGGTDTQYF; DNA: TGTGCCAGCAGCCAAACTCGACAGGGAGGCACAGATACGCAGTATTTT
size: few; D: NA; V: TRBV6-1; J: TRBJ2-1; CDR3: CASTHRDKETQFF; DNA: TGTGCCAGCACTCACCGGGACAAAGAGACCCAGTTCTTC
size: NA; D: TRBD2; V: TRBV4-2; J: TRBJ2-5; CDR3: CASSQGAAGGEETQYF; DNA: TGTGCCAGCAGCCAAGGAGCAGCGGGAGGGGAAGAGACCCAGTACTTC
size: NA; D: TRBD1; V: TRBV11-3; J: TRBJ2-1; CDR3: CASSSTGGGSNEQFF; DNA: TGTGCCAGCAGCTCTACAGGGGGAGGATCAAATGAGCAGTTCTTC
size: NA; D: TRBD2; V: TRBV7-6; J: TRBJ2-1; CDR3: CASSWGGTFNEQFF; DNA: TGTGCCAGCAGCTGGGGGGGGACGTTCAATGAGCAGTTCTTC
size: few; D: NA; V: TRBV6-1; J: TRBJ2-1; CDR3: CASREGGLEDEQFF; DNA: TGTGCCAGCAGAGAGGGGGGGTTAGAGGACGAGCAGTTCTTC
size: large; D: NA; V: TRBV6-1; J: TRBJ2-2; CDR3: CASSPSGTDLNTGELFF; DNA: TGTGCCAGCAGTCCATCCGGGACTGACTTAAACACCGGGGAGCTGTTTTTT
size: NA; D: TRBD2; V: TRBV6-1; J: TRBJ2-5; CDR3: CASMRGGYQETQYF; DNA: TGTGCCAGCATGCGGGGGGGGTACCAAGAGACCCAGTACTTC
size: NA; D: TRBD2; V: TRBV27; J: TRBJ2-1; CDR3: CASIPRLAGVNDEQFF; DNA: TGTGCCAGCATCCCTAGACTAGCGGGAGTGAACGATGAGCAGTTCTTC
size: many; D: TRBD1; V: TRBV7-3; J: TRBJ1-6; CDR3: CASSFTGDSPLHF; DNA: TGTGCCAGCAGCTTTACAGGGGATTCACCCCTCCACTTT
size: medium-sized; D: TRBD2; V: TRBV7-2; J: TRBJ2-7; CDR3: CASSLAGGSYEQYF; DNA: TGTGCCAGCAGCTTAGCCGGCGGGAGCTACGAGCAGTACTTC
size: medium-sized; D: NA; V: TRBV6-5; J: TRBJ2-7; CDR3: CASSYRRGYEQYF; DNA: TGTGCCAGCAGTTACCGCAGGGGCTACGAGCAGTACTTC
size: NA; D: TRBD2; V: TRBV6-4; J: TRBJ2-7; CDR3: CASSDQNRAGVEFDKAYEQYF; DNA: TGTGCCAGCAGTGACCAGAATCGAGCGGGAGTCGAATTTGACAAAGCCTACGAGCAGTACTTC
size: NA; D: TRBD2; V: TRBV28; J: TRBJ2-1; CDR3: CASSPGTSGYNEQFF; DNA: TGTGCCAGCAGTCCCGGGACTAGCGGCTACAATGAGCAGTTCTTC
size: medium-sized; D: TRBD2; V: TRBV6-1; J: TRBJ2-1; CDR3: CASSSVTSGHNEQFF; DNA: TGTGCCAGCAGTTCCGTGACTAGCGGGCACAATGAGCAGTTCTTC
size: many; D: NA; V: TRBV12-3/TRBV12-4; J: TRBJ2-5; CDR3: CASTLGGSQETQYF; DNA: TGTGCCAGCACCTTGGGGGGTTCCCAAGAGACCCAGTACTTC
size: once; D: NA; V: TRBV6-1; J: TRBJ2-1; CDR3: CASSPEPHWGRETQFF; DNA: TGTGCCAGCAGTCCCGAACCTCACTGGGGTAGGGAGACCCAGTTCTTC
size: few; D: TRBD2; V: TRBV11-3; J: TRBJ2-5; CDR3: CASSRGTSWTQYF; DNA: TGTGCCAGCAGCCGAGGGACTAGCTGGACCCAGTACTTC
size: NA; D: NA; V: TRBV6-5; J: TRBJ2-7; CDR3: CASRSGAGYEQYF; DNA: TGTGCCAGCAGATCCGGGGCAGGGTACGAGCAGTACTTC
size: medium-sized; D: TRBD1; V: TRBV12-3/TRBV12-4; J: TRBJ2-1; CDR3: CASRLRRRTGTYNEQFF; DNA: TGTGCCAGCAGACTGAGAAGGAGGACAGGGACCTACAATGAGCAGTTCTTC
size: few; D: NA; V: TRBV6-2/TRBV6-3; J: TRBJ2-1; CDR3: CASSYSMTESFQGIQFF; DNA: TGTGCCAGCAGTTACTCGATGACGGAATCTTTCCAGGGCATTCAGTTCTTC
size: few; D: NA; V: TRBV10-2; J: TRBJ2-1; CDR3: CASSDPTISYNEQFF; DNA: TGCGCCAGCAGTGACCCGACAATCTCCTACAATGAGCAGTTCTTC
size: NA; D: NA; V: TRBV25-1; J: TRBJ2-4; CDR3: CASTPEGTYNEQYF; DNA: TGTGCCAGCACCCCAGAGGGCACTTACAATGAGCAGTACTTC
size: medium-sized; D: TRBD2; V: TRBV7-2; J: TRBJ2-1; CDR3: CASSFTGGTPYEQFF; DNA: TGTGCCAGCAGCTTTACGGGAGGAACCCCCTACGAGCAGTTCTTC
size: NA; D: NA; V: TRBV6-1; J: TRBJ1-2; CDR3: CASSEGQYGYTF; DNA: TGTGCCAGCAGTGAAGGACAATATGGCTACACCTTC
size: NA; D: NA; V: TRBV6-5; J: TRBJ2-5; CDR3: CASSWRSSGGETQYF; DNA: TGTGCCAGCAGTTGGCGCTCTTCAGGGGGGGAGACCCAGTACTTC
size: NA; D: NA; V: TRBV6-1; J: TRBJ2-2; CDR3: CASSEARGIPGELFF; DNA: TGTGCCAGCAGTGAAGCGAGAGGGATCCCCGGGGAGCTGTTTTTT
size: few; D: NA; V: TRBV7-2; J: TRBJ2-5; CDR3: CASSSGGSPIGETQYF; DNA: TGTGCCAGCAGCTCGGGCGGGTCCCCAATAGGAGAGACCCAGTACTTC
size: few; D: NA; V: TRBV24-1; J: TRBJ2-5; CDR3: CATSETGTQETQYF; DNA: TGTGCCACCAGTGAGACCGGGACCCAAGAGACCCAGTACTTC
size: NA; D: NA; V: TRBV6-1; J: TRBJ1-1; CDR3: CASLRGGADTEAFF; DNA: TGTGCCAGCCTCCGAGGGGGGGCGGACACTGAAGCTTTCTTT
size: NA; D: TRBD2; V: TRBV27; J: TRBJ2-1; CDR3: CASSLSSLAGGSNEQFF; DNA: TGTGCCAGCAGTCTTTCTTCACTAGCGGGAGGGAGCAATGAGCAGTTCTTC
size: NA; D: NA; V: TRBV11-2; J: TRBJ2-1; CDR3: CASSLDGQYNEQFF; DNA: TGTGCCAGCAGCTTAGACGGACAGTACAATGAGCAGTTCTTC